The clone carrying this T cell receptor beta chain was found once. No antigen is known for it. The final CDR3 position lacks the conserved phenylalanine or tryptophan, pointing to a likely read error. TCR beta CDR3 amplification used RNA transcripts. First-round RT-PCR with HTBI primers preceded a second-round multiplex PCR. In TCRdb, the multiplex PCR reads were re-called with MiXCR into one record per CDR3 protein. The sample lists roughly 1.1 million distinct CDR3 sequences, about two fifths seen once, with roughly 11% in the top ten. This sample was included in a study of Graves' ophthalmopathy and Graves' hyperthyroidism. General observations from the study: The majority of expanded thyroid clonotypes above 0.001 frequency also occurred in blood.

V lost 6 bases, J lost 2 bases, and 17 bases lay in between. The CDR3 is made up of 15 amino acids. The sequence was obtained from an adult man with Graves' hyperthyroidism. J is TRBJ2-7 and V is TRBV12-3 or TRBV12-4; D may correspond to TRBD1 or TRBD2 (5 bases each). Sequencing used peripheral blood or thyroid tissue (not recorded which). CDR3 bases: TGTGCCAGCAGCTTAACCGGGACGGGCCCCTACGAGCAGTACCTC. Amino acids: CASSLTGTGPYEQYL.